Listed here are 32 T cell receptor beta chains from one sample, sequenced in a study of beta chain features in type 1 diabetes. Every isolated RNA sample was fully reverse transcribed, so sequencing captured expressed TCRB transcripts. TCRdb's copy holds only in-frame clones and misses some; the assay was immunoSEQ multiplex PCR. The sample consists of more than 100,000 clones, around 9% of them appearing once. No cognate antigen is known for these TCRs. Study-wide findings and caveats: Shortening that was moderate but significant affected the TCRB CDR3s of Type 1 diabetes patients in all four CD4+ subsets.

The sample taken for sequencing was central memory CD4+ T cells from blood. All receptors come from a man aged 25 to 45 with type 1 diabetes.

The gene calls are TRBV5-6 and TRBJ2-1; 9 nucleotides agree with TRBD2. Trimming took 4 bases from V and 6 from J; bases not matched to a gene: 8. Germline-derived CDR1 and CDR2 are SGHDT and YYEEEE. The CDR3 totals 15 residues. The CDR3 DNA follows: TGTGCCAGCAGCACCGGGACTAGCAATATCAATGAGCAGTTCTTC. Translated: CASSTGTSNINEQFF. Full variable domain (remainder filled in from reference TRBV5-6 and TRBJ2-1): DAGVTQSPTHLIKTRGQQVTLRCSPKSGHDTVSWYQQALGQGPQFIFQYYEEEERQRGNFPDRFSGHQFPNYSSELNVNALLLGDSALYLCASSTGTSNINEQFFGPGTRLTVL.

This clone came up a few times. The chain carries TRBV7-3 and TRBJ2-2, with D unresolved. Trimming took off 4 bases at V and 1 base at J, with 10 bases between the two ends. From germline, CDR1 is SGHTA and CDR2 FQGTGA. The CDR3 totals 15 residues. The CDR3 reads CASSSQRVNTGELFF. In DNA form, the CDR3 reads TGTGCCAGCAGCTCTCAACGGGTGAACACCGGGGAGCTGTTTTTT.

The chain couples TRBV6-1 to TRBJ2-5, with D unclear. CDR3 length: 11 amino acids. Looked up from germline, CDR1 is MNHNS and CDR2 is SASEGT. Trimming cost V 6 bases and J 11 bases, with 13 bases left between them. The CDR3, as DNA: TGTGCCAGCAGGACCTATGGAGAGCAGTACTTC. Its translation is CASRTYGEQYF.

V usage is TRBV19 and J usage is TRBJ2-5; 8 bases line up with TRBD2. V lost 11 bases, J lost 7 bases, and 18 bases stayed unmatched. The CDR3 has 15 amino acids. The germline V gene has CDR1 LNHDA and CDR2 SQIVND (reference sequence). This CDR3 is CAATQGLVGKGTQYF. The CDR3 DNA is TGTGCCGCAACACAGGGACTAGTGGGCAAAGGGACCCAGTACTTC.

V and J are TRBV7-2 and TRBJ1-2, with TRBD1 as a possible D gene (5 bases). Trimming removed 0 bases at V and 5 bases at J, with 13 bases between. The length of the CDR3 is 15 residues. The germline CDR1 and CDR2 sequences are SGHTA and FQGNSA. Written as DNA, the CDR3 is TGTGCCAGCAGCTTAGCGACAACAGGCAGATATGGCTACACCTTC. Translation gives CASSLATTGRYGYTF.

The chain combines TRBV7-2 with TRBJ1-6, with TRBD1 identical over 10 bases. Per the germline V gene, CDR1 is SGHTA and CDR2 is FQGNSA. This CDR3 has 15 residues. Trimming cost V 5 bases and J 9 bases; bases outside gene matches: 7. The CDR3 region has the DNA TGTGCCAGCAGCCGACCGGGACAGGGGAGTTCACCCCTCCACTTT. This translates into CASSRPGQGSSPLHF. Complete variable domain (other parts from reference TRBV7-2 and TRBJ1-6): GAGVSQSPSNKVTEKGKDVELRCDPISGHTALYWYRQSLGQGLEFLIYFQGNSAPDKSGLPSDRFSAERTGGSVSTLTIQRTQQEDSAVYLCASSRPGQGSSPLHFGNGTRLTVT.

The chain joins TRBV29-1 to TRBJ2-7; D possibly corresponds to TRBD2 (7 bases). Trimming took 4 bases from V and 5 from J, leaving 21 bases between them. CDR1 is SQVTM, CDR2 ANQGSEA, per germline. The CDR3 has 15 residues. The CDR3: CSVGGGVRGDDEQYF. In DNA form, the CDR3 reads TGCAGCGTTGGAGGGGGGGTCAGGGGAGACGACGAGCAGTACTTC.

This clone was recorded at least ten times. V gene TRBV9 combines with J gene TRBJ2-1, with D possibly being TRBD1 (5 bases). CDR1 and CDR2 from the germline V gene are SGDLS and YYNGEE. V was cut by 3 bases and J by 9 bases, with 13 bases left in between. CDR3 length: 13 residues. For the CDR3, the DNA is TGTGCCAGCAGCGAGGGGTCGACGGCTGAGCAGTTCTTC. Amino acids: CASSEGSTAEQFF.

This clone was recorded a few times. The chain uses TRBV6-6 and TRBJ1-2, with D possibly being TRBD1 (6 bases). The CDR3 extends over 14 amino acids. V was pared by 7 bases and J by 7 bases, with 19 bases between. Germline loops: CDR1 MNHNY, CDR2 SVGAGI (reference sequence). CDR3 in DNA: TGTGCCAGCAACCCCATCACAGGGTGGGGTGGCTACACCTTC. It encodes CASNPITGWGGYTF.

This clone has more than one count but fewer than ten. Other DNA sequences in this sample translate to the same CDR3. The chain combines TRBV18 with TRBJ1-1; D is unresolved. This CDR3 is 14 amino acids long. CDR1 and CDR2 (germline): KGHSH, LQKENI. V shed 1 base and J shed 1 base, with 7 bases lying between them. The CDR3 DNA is TGTGCCAGCTCACCACTAAGACAGAACACTGAAGCTTTCTTT. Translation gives CASSPLRQNTEAFF.

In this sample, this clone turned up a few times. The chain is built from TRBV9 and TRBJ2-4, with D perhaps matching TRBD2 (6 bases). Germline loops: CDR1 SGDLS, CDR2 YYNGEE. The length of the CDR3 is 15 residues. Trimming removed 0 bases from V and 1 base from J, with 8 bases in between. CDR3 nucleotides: TGTGCCAGCAGCGTAGGGGGGACTGCCAAAAACATTCAGTACTTC. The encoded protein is CASSVGGTAKNIQYF.

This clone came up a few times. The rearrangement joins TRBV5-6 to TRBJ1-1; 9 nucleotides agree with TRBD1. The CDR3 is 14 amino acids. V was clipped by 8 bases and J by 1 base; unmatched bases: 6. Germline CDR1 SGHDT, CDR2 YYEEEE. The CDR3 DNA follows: TGTGCCAGTCACAGGGGGCAGAGGAACACTGAAGCTTTCTTT. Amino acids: CASHRGQRNTEAFF.

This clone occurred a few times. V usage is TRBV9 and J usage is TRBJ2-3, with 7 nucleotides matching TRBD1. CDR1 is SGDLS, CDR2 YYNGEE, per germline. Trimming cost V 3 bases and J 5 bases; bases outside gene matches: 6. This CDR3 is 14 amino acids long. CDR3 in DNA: TGTGCCAGCAGCGACGACAGGGCCGGAGATACGCAGTATTTT. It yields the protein CASSDDRAGDTQYF.

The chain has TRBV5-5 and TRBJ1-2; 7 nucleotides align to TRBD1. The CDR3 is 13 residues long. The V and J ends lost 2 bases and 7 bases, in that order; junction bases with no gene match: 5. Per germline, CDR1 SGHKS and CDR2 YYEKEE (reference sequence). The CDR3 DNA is TGTGCCAGCAGCTTCCCAGAGGGGGCTGGCTACACCTTC. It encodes CASSFPEGAGYTF. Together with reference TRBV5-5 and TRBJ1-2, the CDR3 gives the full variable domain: DAGVTQSPTHLIKTRGQQVTLRCSPISGHKSVSWYQQVLGQGPQFIFQYYEKEERGRGNFPDRFSARQFPNYSSELNVNALLLGDSALYLCASSFPEGAGYTFGSGTRLTVV.

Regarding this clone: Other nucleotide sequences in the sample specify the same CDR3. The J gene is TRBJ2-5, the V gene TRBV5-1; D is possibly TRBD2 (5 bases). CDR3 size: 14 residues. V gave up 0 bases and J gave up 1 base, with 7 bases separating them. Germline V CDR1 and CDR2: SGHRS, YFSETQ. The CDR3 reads CASSLGGLQETQYF. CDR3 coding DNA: TGCGCCAGCAGCTTGGGCGGACTCCAAGAGACCCAGTACTTC.

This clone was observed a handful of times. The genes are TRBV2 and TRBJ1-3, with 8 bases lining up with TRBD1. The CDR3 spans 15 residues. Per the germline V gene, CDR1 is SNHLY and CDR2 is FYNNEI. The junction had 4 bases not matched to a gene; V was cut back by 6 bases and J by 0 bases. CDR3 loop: CASSLDRGSGNTIYF. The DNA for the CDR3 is TGTGCCAGCAGCCTAGACAGGGGCTCTGGAAACACCATATATTTT. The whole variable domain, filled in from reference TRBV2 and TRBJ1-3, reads EPEVTQTPSHQVTQMGQEVILRCVPISNHLYFYWYRQILGQKVEFLVSFYNNEISEKSEIFDDQFSVERPDGSNFTLKIRSTKLEDSAMYFCASSLDRGSGNTIYFGEGSWLTVV.

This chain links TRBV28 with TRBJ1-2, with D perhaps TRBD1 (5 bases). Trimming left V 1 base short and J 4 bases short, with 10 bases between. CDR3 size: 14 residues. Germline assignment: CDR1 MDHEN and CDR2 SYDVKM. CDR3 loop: CASSLYGGSYGYTF. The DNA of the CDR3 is TGTGCCAGCAGTTTATACGGGGGTAGCTATGGCTACACCTTC.

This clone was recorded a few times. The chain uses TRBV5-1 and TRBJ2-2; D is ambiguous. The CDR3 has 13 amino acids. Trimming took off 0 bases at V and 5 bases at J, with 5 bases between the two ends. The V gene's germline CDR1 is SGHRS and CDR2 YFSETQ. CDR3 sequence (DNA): TGCGCCAGCAGCTTGGATCCTACCGGGGAGCTGTTTTTT. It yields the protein CASSLDPTGELFF. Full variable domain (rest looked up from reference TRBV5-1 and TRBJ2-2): KAGVTQTPRYLIKTRGQQVTLSCSPISGHRSVSWYQQTPGQGLQFLFEYFSETQRNKGNFPGRFSGRQFSNSRSEMNVSTLELGDSALYLCASSLDPTGELFFGEGSRLTVL.

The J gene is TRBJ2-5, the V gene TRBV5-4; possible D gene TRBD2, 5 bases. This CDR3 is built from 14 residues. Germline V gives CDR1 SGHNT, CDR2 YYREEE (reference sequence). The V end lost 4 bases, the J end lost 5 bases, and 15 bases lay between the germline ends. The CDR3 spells CASSADLLGETQYF. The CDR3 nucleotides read TGTGCCAGCAGCGCGGACTTGTTGGGGGAGACCCAGTACTTC.

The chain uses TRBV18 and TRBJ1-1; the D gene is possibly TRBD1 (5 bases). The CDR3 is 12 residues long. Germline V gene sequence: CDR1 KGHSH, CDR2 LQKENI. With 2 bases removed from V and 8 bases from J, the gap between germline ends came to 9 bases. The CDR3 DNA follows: TGTGCCAGCTCACCAACGGCAGGGGAAGCTTTCTTT. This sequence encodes CASSPTAGEAFF.

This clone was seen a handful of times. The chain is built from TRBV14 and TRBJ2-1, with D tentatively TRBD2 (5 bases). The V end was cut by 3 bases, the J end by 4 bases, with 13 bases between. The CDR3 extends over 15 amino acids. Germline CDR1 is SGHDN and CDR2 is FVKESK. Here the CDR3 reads CASSQASRAYNEQFF. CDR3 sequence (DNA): TGTGCCAGCAGCCAGGCGTCGAGGGCTTACAATGAGCAGTTCTTC.

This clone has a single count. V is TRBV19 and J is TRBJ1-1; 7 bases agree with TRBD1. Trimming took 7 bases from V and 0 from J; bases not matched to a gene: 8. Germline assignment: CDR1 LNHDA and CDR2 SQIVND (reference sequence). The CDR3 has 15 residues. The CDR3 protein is CASNGFGTVNTEAFF. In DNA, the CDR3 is TGTGCCAGTAATGGGTTTGGGACAGTGAACACTGAAGCTTTCTTT.

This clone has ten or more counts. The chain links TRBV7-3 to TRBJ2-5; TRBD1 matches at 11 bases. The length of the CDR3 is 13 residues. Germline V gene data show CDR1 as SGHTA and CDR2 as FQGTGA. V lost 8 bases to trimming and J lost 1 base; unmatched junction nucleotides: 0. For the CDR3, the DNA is TGTGCCAGCGGACAGGGGGCCCAAGAGACCCAGTACTTC. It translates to CASGQGAQETQYF.

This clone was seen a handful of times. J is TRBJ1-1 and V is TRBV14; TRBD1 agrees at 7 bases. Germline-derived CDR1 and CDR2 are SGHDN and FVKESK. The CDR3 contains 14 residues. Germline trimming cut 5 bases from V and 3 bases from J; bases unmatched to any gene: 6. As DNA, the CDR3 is TGTGCCAGCAGCTTCTATACAGGGGACACTGAAGCTTTCTTT. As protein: CASSFYTGDTEAFF.

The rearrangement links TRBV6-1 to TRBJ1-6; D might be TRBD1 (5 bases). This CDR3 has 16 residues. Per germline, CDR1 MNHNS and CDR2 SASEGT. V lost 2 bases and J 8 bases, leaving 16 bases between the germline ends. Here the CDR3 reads CASSESLAGWDSPLHF. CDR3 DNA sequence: TGTGCCAGCAGTGAAAGCCTCGCAGGGTGGGATTCACCCCTCCACTTT.

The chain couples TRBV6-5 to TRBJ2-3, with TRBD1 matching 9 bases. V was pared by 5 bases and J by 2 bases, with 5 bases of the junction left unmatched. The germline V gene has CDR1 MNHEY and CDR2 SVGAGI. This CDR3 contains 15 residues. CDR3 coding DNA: TGTGCCAGCAGTCGCTGGGACAGGGTCACAGATACGCAGTATTTT. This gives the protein CASSRWDRVTDTQYF.

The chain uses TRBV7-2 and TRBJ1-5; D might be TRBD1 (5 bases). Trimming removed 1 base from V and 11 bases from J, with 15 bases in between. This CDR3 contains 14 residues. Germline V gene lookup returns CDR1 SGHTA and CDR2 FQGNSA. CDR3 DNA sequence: TGTGCCAGCAGCTTAGTTTCAGGGAATGGGGCCCAGCATTTT. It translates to CASSLVSGNGAQHF.

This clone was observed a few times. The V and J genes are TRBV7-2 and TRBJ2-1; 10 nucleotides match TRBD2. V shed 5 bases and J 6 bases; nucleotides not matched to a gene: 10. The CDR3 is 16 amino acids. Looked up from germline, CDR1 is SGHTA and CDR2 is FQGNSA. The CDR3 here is CASSRLAGPLPNEQFF. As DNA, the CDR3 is TGTGCCAGCAGCAGACTAGCGGGTCCTTTGCCCAATGAGCAGTTCTTC.

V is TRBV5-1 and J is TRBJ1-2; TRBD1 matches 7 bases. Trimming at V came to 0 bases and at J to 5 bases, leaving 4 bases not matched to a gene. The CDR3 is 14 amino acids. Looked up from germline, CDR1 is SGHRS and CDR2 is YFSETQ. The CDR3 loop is CASSLAGQRYGYTF. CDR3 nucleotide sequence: TGCGCCAGCAGCTTGGCGGGACAGCGTTATGGCTACACCTTC.

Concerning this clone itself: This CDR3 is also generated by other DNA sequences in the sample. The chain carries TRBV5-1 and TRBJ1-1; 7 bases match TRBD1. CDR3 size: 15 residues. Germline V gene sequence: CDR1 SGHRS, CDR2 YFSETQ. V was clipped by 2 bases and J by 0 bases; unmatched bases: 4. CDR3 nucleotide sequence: TGCGCCAGCAGCTTAACTGGGACAGTGAACACTGAAGCTTTCTTT. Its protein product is CASSLTGTVNTEAFF.

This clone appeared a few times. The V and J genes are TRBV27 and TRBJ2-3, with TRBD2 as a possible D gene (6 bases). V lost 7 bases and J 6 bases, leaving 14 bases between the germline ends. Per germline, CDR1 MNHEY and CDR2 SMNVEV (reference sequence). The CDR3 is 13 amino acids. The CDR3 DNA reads TGTGCCAGCATTCGAGCGGGTGGTGATACGCAGTATTTT. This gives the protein CASIRAGGDTQYF.

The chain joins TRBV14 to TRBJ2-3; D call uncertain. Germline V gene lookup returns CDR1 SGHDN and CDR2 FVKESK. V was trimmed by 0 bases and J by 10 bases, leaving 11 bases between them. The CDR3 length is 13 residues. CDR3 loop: CASSQDWQSSQYF. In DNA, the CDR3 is TGTGCCAGCAGCCAAGATTGGCAGTCGTCGCAGTATTTT.